The entry below gives a single TCR beta chain sequence along with its context. This clonotype was detected a few times. The antigen this receptor binds is unknown. Nothing much larger sits one base from this clone, and base qualities are not available. This sample stems from a study of T cells in Graves' hyperthyroidism and ophthalmopathy (dated by TCRdb to the late 2010s). Describing the broader study: Peripheral blood was sampled at the time of initial diagnosis, prior to any treatment. A discovery cohort of about a hundred patients, 43 with Graves' ophthalmopathy and 55 to 60 with stable Graves' hyperthyroidism, was used to find distinguishing TCR V-J signatures. After blood sampling, hyperthyroidism patients were treated with methimazole at a starting dose of 30 mg daily, and ophthalmopathy patients were treated with high-dose intravenous methylprednisolone. Prospective prediction of ophthalmopathy was tested in an independent validation cohort consisting of roughly 19 hyperthyroidism patients and 17 patients who later progressed to ophthalmopathy. The 95 to 100 discovery patients were randomly divided into training and test sets at a 7:3 ratio. The study also compared thyroid tissue and blood T-cell repertoires from a handful of Graves' hyperthyroidism patients. The paper describes TCR Vbeta CDR3 sequencing of fewer than 150 peripheral blood samples, made up of roughly 45 ophthalmopathy patients, 70 to 75 hyperthyroidism patients and roughly 17 progressor patients.

The TCR beta CDR3 regions were amplified from the RNA transcripts. A first-round RT-PCR of the TCR CDR3 used the HTBI primer set with the Qiagen OneStep RT-PCR kit. A second multiplex PCR round built the libraries, followed by size selection and purification. The libraries were sequenced on an Illumina HiSeq2000 using paired-end 100 bp reads. Concerning the study's data processing: SOAPnuke was used to process the raw data, removing reads that contained adapters or uncalled bases, had a mean Phred below 15, or lacked an exact match to the constant primer or identifier. High-quality paired reads were merged using COPE v1.2.5, and each unique nucleotide sequence was defined as a clonotype. MiTCR v1.1 was used to align the clonotypes against IMGT TRBV, TRBD and TRBJ reference segments. Analysis was restricted to V-J combinations with a frequency above 0.0001, which covered approximately 99% of repertoires. The TCS score was defined as the ratio of F50 (clonal expansion) to E x V (chaos), calculated using BLOSUM62-based TCRdist between CDR3 peptides within each V-J. Welch's t-statistics and random forest reduced approximately 520 V-J features to 10 to 15, which were used in a naive Bayes classifier (R e1071). TCRdb reanalyzed the raw reads on its own, using fastp at Q25 for trimming and MiXCR for clone calling, and kept in-frame beta chains. Each CDR3 protein gets just one entry, which takes the most common genes and DNA from the rows behind it. TCRdb, not the original authors, processed these V and J calls. The sample data list approximately 420,000 distinct CDR3 sequences, and 12% to 15% of these were observed just once. The biggest ten clones account for around 5.3% of the sample.

Stable Graves' hyperthyroidism was defined as the absence of progression to ophthalmopathy over 18 months of follow-up. Hyperthyroidism patients were newly diagnosed, had a disease duration of under 2 months, and were aged 18 to 65 years. Any patient with an uncontrolled infection, another autoimmune disease, pregnancy or lactation was excluded. Diagnoses were based on clinical symptoms, serum thyroxine and TRAb, thyroid ultrasound and orbital computed tomography. PBMCs were isolated from about 9 ml of fresh peripheral blood by Ficoll-Paque density gradient centrifugation. Total RNA was extracted using Trizol reagent, and RNA quality was assessed on an Agilent 2100 Bioanalyzer. From its cysteine to its phenylalanine, the CDR3 spans 15 amino acids. The kept DNA is CDR3 alone, 45 bases in frame from the first base. The germline V end is reduced by 2 bases and the J end by 6 bases; junction bases left unmatched: 6. The germline V gene encodes CDR1 MDHEN and CDR2 SYDVKM.

The research as a whole found: Most expanded thyroid clonotypes (frequency above 0.001) were also found in blood, which suggests that blood repertoires may mirror thyroid immune responses. A model built on a 13 V-J signature distinguished ophthalmopathy from stable hyperthyroidism, reaching over 85% sensitivity and around 82% specificity in cross-validation and 80%/75% in testing. In validation, the model predicted progression to ophthalmopathy with roughly 70% sensitivity and around 72% specificity, a median of 6.5 months before onset. Sample size was not statistically predetermined, and investigators were not blinded to group allocation.

Sequenced material: blood. The chain employs TRBV28 and TRBJ1-5; 8 junctional bases match TRBD1. This TCR derives from a young woman with Graves' hyperthyroidism. The sequence in DNA is TGTGCCAGCAGTTTAACCGGACAGGGAAGTCAGCCCCAGCATTTT. Its amino acids are CASSLTGQGSQPQHF.